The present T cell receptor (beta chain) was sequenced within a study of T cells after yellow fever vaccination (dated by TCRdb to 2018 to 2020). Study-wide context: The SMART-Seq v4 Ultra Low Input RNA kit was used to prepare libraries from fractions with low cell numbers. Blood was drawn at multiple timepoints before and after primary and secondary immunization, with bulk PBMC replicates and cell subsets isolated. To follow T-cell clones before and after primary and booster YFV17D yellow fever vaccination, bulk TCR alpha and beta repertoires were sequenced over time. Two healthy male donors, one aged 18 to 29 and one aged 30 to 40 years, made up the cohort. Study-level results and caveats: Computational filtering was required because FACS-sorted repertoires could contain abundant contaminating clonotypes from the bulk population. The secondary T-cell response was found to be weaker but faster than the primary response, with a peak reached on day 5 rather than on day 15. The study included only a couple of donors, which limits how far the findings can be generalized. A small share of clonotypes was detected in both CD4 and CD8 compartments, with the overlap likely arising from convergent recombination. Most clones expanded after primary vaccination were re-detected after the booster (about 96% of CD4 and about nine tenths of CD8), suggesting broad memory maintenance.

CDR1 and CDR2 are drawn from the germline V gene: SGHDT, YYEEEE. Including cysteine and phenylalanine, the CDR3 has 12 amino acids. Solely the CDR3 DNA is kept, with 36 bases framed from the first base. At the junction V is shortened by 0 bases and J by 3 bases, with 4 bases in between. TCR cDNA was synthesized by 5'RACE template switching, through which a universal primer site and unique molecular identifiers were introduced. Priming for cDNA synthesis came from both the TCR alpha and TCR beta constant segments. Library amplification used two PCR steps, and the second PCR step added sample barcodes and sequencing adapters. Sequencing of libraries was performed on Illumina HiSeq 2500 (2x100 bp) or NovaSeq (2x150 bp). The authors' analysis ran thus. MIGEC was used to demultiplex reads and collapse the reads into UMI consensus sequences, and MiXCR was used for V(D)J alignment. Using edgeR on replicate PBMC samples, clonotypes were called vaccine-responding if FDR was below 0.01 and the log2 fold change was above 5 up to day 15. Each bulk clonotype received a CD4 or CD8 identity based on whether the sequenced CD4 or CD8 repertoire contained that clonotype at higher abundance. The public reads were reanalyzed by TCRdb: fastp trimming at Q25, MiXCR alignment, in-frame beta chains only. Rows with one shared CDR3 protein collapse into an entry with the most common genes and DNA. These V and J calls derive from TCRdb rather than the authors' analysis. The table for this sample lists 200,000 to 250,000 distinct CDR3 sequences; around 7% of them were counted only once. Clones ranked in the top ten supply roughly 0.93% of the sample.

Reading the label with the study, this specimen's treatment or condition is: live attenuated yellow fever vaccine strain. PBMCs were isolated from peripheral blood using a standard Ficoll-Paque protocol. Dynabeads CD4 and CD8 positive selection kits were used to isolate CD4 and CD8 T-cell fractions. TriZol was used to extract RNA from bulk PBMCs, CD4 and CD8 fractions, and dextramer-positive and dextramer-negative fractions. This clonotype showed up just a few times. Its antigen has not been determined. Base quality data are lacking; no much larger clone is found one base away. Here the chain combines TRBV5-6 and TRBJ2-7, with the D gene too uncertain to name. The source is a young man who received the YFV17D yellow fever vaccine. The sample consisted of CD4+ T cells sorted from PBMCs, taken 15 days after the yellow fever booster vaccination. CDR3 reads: CASSLADYEQYF. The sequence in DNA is TGTGCCAGCAGCTTGGCCGACTACGAGCAGTACTTC.